The rows below give T cell receptor beta chains drawn from one sample of a study of cytomegalovirus exposure and HLA in healthy donors. The assay was immunoSEQ multiplex PCR, and TCRdb's table has in-frame clones only and misses some. The profile shows fewer than 100,000 clones, around three quarters of them singletons. The sequencing sample was made of PBMCs. The receptors shown here come from a man aged 40-50 years in good health and CMV-seronegative. Both conserved end residues are part of each CDR3. Fields, in order: clone size, V gene, D gene, J gene, CDR3 protein, CDR3 DNA. The D gene is left open where the match is weak. For some rows the clone size is stated as once, few or many, or as a class when expanded; others skip it.

once	TRBV5-6	TRBD1	TRBJ2-7	CASSSTGTGPYEQYF	TGTGCCAGCAGTTCAACCGGGACAGGGCCCTACGAGCAGTACTTC
.	TRBV29-1	.	TRBJ1-1	CSVPPPRGTEAFF	TGCAGCGTTCCCCCCCCGAGAGGCACTGAAGCTTTCTTT
.	TRBV7-9	TRBD1	TRBJ1-1	CASSFDRAAAFF	TGTGCCAGCAGCTTCGACAGGGCGGCAGCTTTCTTT
.	TRBV2	.	TRBJ2-5	CASSEGTGYETQYF	TGTGCCAGCAGTGAAGGAACAGGGTATGAGACCCAGTACTTC
once	TRBV11-3	.	TRBJ2-1	CASSLEGGYSSYNEQFF	TGTGCCAGCAGCTTAGAAGGCGGATATAGCTCCTACAATGAGCAGTTCTTC
.	TRBV9	.	TRBJ2-1	CASSVDWEALSYNEQFF	TGTGCCAGCAGCGTAGACTGGGAGGCGCTTTCCTACAATGAGCAGTTCTTC
.	TRBV30	TRBD1	TRBJ2-1	CAWRAPGQNNEQFF	TGTGCCTGGAGGGCCCCGGGACAGAACAATGAGCAGTTCTTC
.	TRBV12-5	.	TRBJ2-5	CASGLSGQETQYF	TGTGCTAGTGGTTTGTCAGGCCAAGAGACCCAGTACTTC
.	TRBV30	.	TRBJ2-5	CAWSLQVGPQETQYF	TGTGCCTGGAGTCTCCAGGTGGGGCCCCAAGAGACCCAGTACTTC
.	TRBV4-3	.	TRBJ1-3	CASSQDLPGSGNTIYF	TGCGCCAGCAGCCAAGATCTGCCAGGCTCTGGAAACACCATATATTTT
.	TRBV27	TRBD2	TRBJ2-1	CASSVAGFEQFF	TGTGCCAGCAGCGTAGCGGGATTTGAGCAGTTCTTC
.	TRBV7-3	TRBD2	TRBJ2-2	CASSLTSGGVNTGELFF	TGTGCCAGCAGCCTGACTAGCGGGGGAGTGAACACCGGGGAGCTGTTTTTT
.	TRBV19	.	TRBJ1-5	CASSISHHFSNQPQHF	TGTGCCAGTAGTATAAGCCACCATTTTAGCAATCAGCCCCAGCATTTT
once	TRBV9	TRBD2	TRBJ2-3	CASSPETSGGYTDTQYF	TGTGCCAGCAGCCCTGAGACTAGCGGGGGGTACACAGATACGCAGTATTTT
.	TRBV5-4	TRBD2	TRBJ2-5	CASTWGGVETQYF	TGTGCCAGCACGTGGGGGGGGGTAGAGACCCAGTACTTC
.	TRBV5-1	.	TRBJ2-7	CASSLGDGAYEQYF	TGCGCCAGCAGCTTGGGAGACGGAGCCTACGAGCAGTACTTC
.	TRBV9	TRBD1	TRBJ2-7	CASSPSSGTGWSHEQYF	TGTGCCAGCAGCCCAAGTAGTGGGACAGGGTGGTCCCACGAGCAGTACTTC
.	TRBV18	.	TRBJ1-4	CASSPRQREEKLFF	TGTGCCAGCTCACCACGCCAGCGAGAAGAAAAACTGTTTTTT
.	TRBV10-3	.	TRBJ1-1	CAISATGLNTEAFF	TGTGCCATCAGTGCGACAGGCCTGAACACTGAAGCTTTCTTT
few	TRBV2	.	TRBJ1-2	CASSELGGNSGYTF	TGTGCCAGCAGTGAGTTAGGCGGGAACTCAGGCTACACCTTC
.	TRBV7-3	TRBD2	TRBJ2-1	CASSFLGAGGISEQFF	TGTGCCAGCAGCTTCCTTGGGGCGGGGGGGATCAGTGAGCAGTTCTTC
.	TRBV29-1	TRBD2	TRBJ2-1	CSVGLAGSTHEQFF	TGCAGCGTTGGACTAGCGGGATCTACACATGAGCAGTTCTTC
.	TRBV30	.	TRBJ1-1	CAWSPGYGTEAFF	TGTGCCTGGAGTCCAGGGTACGGCACTGAAGCTTTCTTT
.	TRBV4-1	.	TRBJ1-1	CASSVRQMNTEAFF	TGCGCCAGCAGCGTTCGACAGATGAACACTGAAGCTTTCTTT
few	TRBV5-5	.	TRBJ1-2	CASSSRDTQTANYGYTF	TGTGCCAGCAGCTCCCGGGACACCCAAACCGCTAACTATGGCTACACCTTC
.	TRBV7-2	.	TRBJ2-1	CASSPRILYNEQFF	TGTGCCAGCAGCCCTAGAATACTCTACAATGAGCAGTTCTTC
once	TRBV15	.	TRBJ1-1	CATSRDWRGEAFF	TGTGCCACCAGCAGAGATTGGAGGGGTGAAGCTTTCTTT
once	TRBV7-9	TRBD2	TRBJ2-7	CASSLSGRDYEQYF	TGTGCCAGCAGTCTTAGCGGGAGAGATTACGAGCAGTACTTC
.	TRBV6-5	TRBD2	TRBJ2-1	CATGTSGGDEQFF	TGTGCCACCGGGACTAGCGGGGGTGATGAGCAGTTCTTC
.	TRBV5-6	.	TRBJ2-7	CASRPAGGNYEQYF	TGTGCCAGCAGGCCGGCGGGCGGGAACTACGAGCAGTACTTC
.	TRBV7-9	.	TRBJ2-5	CSSGPKFQETQYF	TGTTCCAGCGGGCCCAAGTTCCAAGAGACCCAGTACTTC
.	TRBV5-4	.	TRBJ2-7	CASSLDLGSGSYEQYF	TGTGCCAGCAGCTTGGATCTTGGTAGCGGCTCCTACGAGCAGTACTTC
.	TRBV28	.	TRBJ1-3	CASARGGARDTIYF	TGTGCCAGCGCCCGAGGGGGGGCGAGAGACACCATATATTTT
.	TRBV10-2	.	TRBJ2-7	CANGKNADRSYEQYF	TGCGCCAACGGGAAGAATGCGGACCGCAGCTACGAGCAGTACTTC
.	TRBV7-9	.	TRBJ2-7	CSSSLISYEQYF	TGTTCCAGCAGCTTAATCTCTTACGAGCAGTACTTC
.	TRBV7-2	.	TRBJ1-2	CASSLDTNYGYTF	TGTGCCAGCAGCTTAGACACTAACTATGGCTACACCTTC
few	TRBV2	TRBD2	TRBJ2-3	CASRREVGNTQYF	TGTGCCAGCAGGCGGGAGGTAGGAAATACGCAGTATTTT
.	TRBV5-4	.	TRBJ2-5	CASSLSRTDSETQYF	TGTGCCAGCTCTCTTTCCAGGACGGACTCGGAGACCCAGTACTTC
few	TRBV16	.	TRBJ2-3	CASSLGTSTDTQYF	TGTGCCAGCAGCCTCGGGACTAGCACAGATACGCAGTATTTT
.	TRBV19	TRBD2	TRBJ2-7	CASSATSGSPYEQYF	TGTGCCAGTAGCGCTACTAGCGGGAGTCCCTACGAGCAGTACTTC
.	TRBV19	.	TRBJ1-5	CASSYGLNNQPQHF	TGTGCCAGCTCCTATGGGCTCAACAATCAGCCCCAGCATTTT
.	TRBV7-9	TRBD1	TRBJ1-3	CASSTKSDRAAGNTIYF	TGTGCCAGCAGCACAAAATCGGACAGGGCTGCTGGAAACACCATATATTTT
.	TRBV5-6	.	TRBJ2-1	CASSTLGREPREQFF	TGTGCCAGCAGCACCCTAGGGCGGGAACCCCGGGAGCAGTTCTTC
.	TRBV5-1	TRBD1	TRBJ2-1	CASSLVSGQIYNGQFF	TGCGCCAGCAGCTTGGTATCGGGACAGATCTACAATGGGCAGTTCTTC
.	TRBV6-6	TRBD1	TRBJ1-6	CASRGTGATPLHF	TGTGCCAGCAGAGGGACAGGGGCTACACCCCTCCACTTT
.	TRBV14	TRBD1	TRBJ2-7	CASGQGWNEQYF	TGTGCCAGCGGACAGGGTTGGAACGAGCAGTACTTC
.	TRBV6-4	.	TRBJ1-1	CASRSGVNTEAFF	TGTGCCAGCAGATCGGGGGTGAACACTGAAGCTTTCTTT
.	TRBV11-2	.	TRBJ2-2	CASSTLATNTGELFF	TGTGCCAGCAGCACCCTAGCGACGAACACCGGGGAGCTGTTTTTT